These T cell receptor beta chains were read from a single sample in a study of liver allograft versus peripheral blood T cells. TCRdb processed the reads anew with MiXCR; each CDR3 protein has one entry. In the table there are roughly 5,000 distinct CDR3 sequences, about a sixth of which are singletons. These receptors all stem from a human patient who had a liver transplant. Some T cells may arise from the graft donor. CDR3s include the opening cysteine and the closing phenylalanine or tryptophan. A D gene is named only where the DNA matches it firmly. Size tells how often a clone was seen (once, few, many) or the class of an expanded clone, and some rows leave it out.

>TRBJ2-1|few|TRBD2|TRBV12-5
TGTGCTAGTGCGGTCCCGGGAGGAAATGAGCAGTTCTTC
CASAVPGGNEQFF
>TRBJ2-5|many|.|TRBV6-1
TGTGCCAGCAGTCCAAGGGAGACCCAGTACTTC
CASSPRETQYF
>TRBJ2-1|medium-sized|TRBD1|TRBV18
TGTGCCAGCTCACCCCGGACAGGCCTGAGCTCCTACAATGAGCAGTTCTTC
CASSPRTGLSSYNEQFF
>TRBJ2-2|medium-sized|TRBD2|TRBV19
TGTGCCAGTAGTATTGGGACTATAATCGGGGAGCTGTTTTTT
CASSIGTIIGELFF
>TRBJ2-7|few|.|TRBV3-1
TGTGCCAGCAGTTTTAGAGGGGAGGACGAGCAGTACTTC
CASSFRGEDEQYF
>TRBJ1-5|few|.|TRBV20-1
TGCAGTGCCATACCGACAGTCAGCGATCAGCCCCAGCATTTT
CSAIPTVSDQPQHF
>TRBJ2-5|.|.|TRBV18
TGTGCCAGCTTGCGATTGAACTTGACAGGAAACCAAGAGACCCAGTACTTC
CASLRLNLTGNQETQYF
>TRBJ2-3|many|TRBD2|TRBV20-1
TGCAGTGCCCAGACTAGCGGGGGGATTTTTAACACAGATACGCAGTATTTT
CSAQTSGGIFNTDTQYF
>TRBJ2-5|medium-sized|.|TRBV28
.
CASSSSGLADQETQYF
>TRBJ1-2|medium-sized|.|TRBV5-5
TGTGCCAGCAGCGCCAACTACAAGGCAGAATATGGCTACACCTTC
CASSANYKAEYGYTF
>TRBJ2-5|once|.|TRBV6-1
TGTGCCGGCAGACCACAGGGGGGGGGAGAGACCCAGTACTTC
CAGRPQGGGETQYF
>TRBJ2-7|medium-sized|TRBD1|TRBV7-2
TGTGCCAGCAGCACCCGGACAGGGGGCTCCTACGAGCAGTACTTC
CASSTRTGGSYEQYF
>TRBJ1-1|many|.|TRBV18
TGTGCCAGCTCACCGTCCCCGGGAGTGAACACTGAAGCTTTCTTT
CASSPSPGVNTEAFF
>TRBJ2-1|medium-sized|.|TRBV27
TGTGCCAGCAGTTTCCTGGGGGGGCAGTACAATGAGCAGTTCTTC
CASSFLGGQYNEQFF
>TRBJ2-2|medium-sized|.|TRBV24-1
TGTGCCACCGGAACAGGGGGGGCCGGGGAGCTGTTTTTT
CATGTGGAGELFF
>TRBJ2-2|few|.|TRBV7-9
TGTGCCAGCAGCCTCCATGAGAACACCGGGGAGCTGTTTTTT
CASSLHENTGELFF
>TRBJ1-5|medium-sized|.|TRBV18
TGTGCCAGCTCACCGGTGGATGATCAGCCCCAGCATTTT
CASSPVDDQPQHF
>TRBJ1-3|many|.|TRBV20-1
TGCAGTGCTGGGGGGGGGGGCGCGGCAGGAAACACCATATATTTT
CSAGGGGAAGNTIYF
>TRBJ1-5|medium-sized|.|TRBV28
TGTGCCAGCAGTATGCGGCAGGGGCAGGGAGAGCATTTT
CASSMRQGQGEHF
>TRBJ1-2|medium-sized|.|TRBV7-2
TGTGCCAGCAGCTTCGGGGCGGGTTATGGCTACACCTTC
CASSFGAGYGYTF
>TRBJ1-3|once|.|TRBV4-2
TGTGCCAGCAGCGCTTCCCCAGTCTCTGGAAACACCATATATTTT
CASSASPVSGNTIYF
>TRBJ2-1|.|.|TRBV11-3
TGTGCCAGCAGCATAGGCGGAATAGTAAGGGAGCAGTTCTTC
CASSIGGIVREQFF
>TRBJ2-7|medium-sized|TRBD1|TRBV6-5
TGTGCCAGCAGGGACAGGGTCACCTACGAGCAGTACTTC
CASRDRVTYEQYF
>TRBJ2-7|few|.|TRBV5-1
TGCGCCAGCAGCTTGGCCGCCGGCATCAACGAGCAGTACTTC
CASSLAAGINEQYF
>TRBJ1-2|medium-sized|.|TRBV24-1
TGTGCCACCAGTGATTTGATGGCACACCTCCCCTTCAATGGCTACACCTTC
CATSDLMAHLPFNGYTF
>TRBJ1-3|medium-sized|.|TRBV30
TGTGCCTGGGACGCGGACTCTGGAAACACCATATATTTT
CAWDADSGNTIYF
>TRBJ2-7|few|TRBD2|TRBV30
TGTGCCTGGAGAGCAAGGCCGGGACTAGCAGAAAAATACGAGCAGTACTTC
CAWRARPGLAEKYEQYF
>TRBJ2-3|many|TRBD2|TRBV20-1
TGCAGTGCTGGTACTAGCGGTGCTAGCACAGATACGCAGTATTTT
CSAGTSGASTDTQYF
>TRBJ2-1|medium-sized|.|TRBV19
TGTGCCAGTAGTATGGGAATCGGGACAAGAAATGAGCAGTTCTTC
CASSMGIGTRNEQFF
>TRBJ2-7|.|.|TRBV9
TGTGCCAGCAGCGTATCCGCGACTGGGAACTACGAGCAGTACTTC
CASSVSATGNYEQYF
>TRBJ1-2|medium-sized|.|TRBV7-9
TGTGCCAGCAGCTTAGTCTATGGCTACACCTTC
CASSLVYGYTF
>TRBJ1-6|few|.|TRBV28
TGTGCCAGCACAGGGGTTAATTCACCCCTCCACTTT
CASTGVNSPLHF
>TRBJ2-3|few|.|TRBV20-1
TGCAGTGCTAGAGGCGGACCTAATCCTAGCACAGATACGCAGTATTTT
CSARGGPNPSTDTQYF
>TRBJ1-5|medium-sized|.|TRBV6-5
TGTGCCAGCAGTTACGGTGGGGGCGCCTATAGCAATCAGCCCCAGCATTTT
CASSYGGGAYSNQPQHF
>TRBJ2-2|medium-sized|.|TRBV5-4
TGTGCCAGCAGCTTGGGAGGGACCTTAAACACCGGGGAGCTGTTTTTT
CASSLGGTLNTGELFF
>TRBJ1-3|.|.|TRBV30
TGTGCCTGGAGTGTAGGGGGAACTGGAAACACCATATATTTT
CAWSVGGTGNTIYF
>TRBJ1-3|medium-sized|.|TRBV12-3/TRBV12-4
TGTGCCAGCAGTCAAAATAGGGGTTACACCATATATTTT
CASSQNRGYTIYF
>TRBJ1-2|.|.|TRBV9
TGTGCCAGCAGCTACGGACAGTGGGTGAATTATGGCTACACCTTC
CASSYGQWVNYGYTF
>TRBJ1-5|medium-sized|.|TRBV15
TGTGCCACCAGCAGAGATTTGGTTCCAGGTCAGCCCCAGCATTTT
CATSRDLVPGQPQHF
>TRBJ1-6|once|.|TRBV30
TGTGCCTGGAGTTCAGGAGTTGTTTCAACCCTCCACTTT
CAWSSGVVSTLHF
>TRBJ2-7|few|.|TRBV20-1
TGCAGTGCTAGTCCCGGGGCCTACGAGCAGTACTTC
CSASPGAYEQYF
>TRBJ2-7|.|.|TRBV12-3/TRBV12-4
TGTGCCAGCAGTTTAGGGCCAGTCGAGGTTTACGAGCAGTACTTC
CASSLGPVEVYEQYF
>TRBJ1-3|many|.|TRBV3-1
TGTGCCAGCAGCATCGGGGAGGGTCAACATTTT
CASSIGEGQHF
>TRBJ1-2|medium-sized|TRBD1|TRBV6-6
TGTGCCAGCAGTTCAGCCGGGACAGGGGGTAACTATGGCTACACCTTC
CASSSAGTGGNYGYTF
>TRBJ2-2|.|TRBD1|TRBV3-1
TGTGCCAGCAGCCATCATCCGGGACAGGGTCCCGGGGAGCTGTTTTTT
CASSHHPGQGPGELFF
>TRBJ2-3|medium-sized|.|TRBV7-2
TGTGCCAGCCGGACCCTTGGACGCACAGATACGCAGTATTTT
CASRTLGRTDTQYF
>TRBJ1-2|.|TRBD1|TRBV29-1
TGCAGCGTCACAGGGGGAAGGTATGGCTACACCTTC
CSVTGGRYGYTF
>TRBJ2-2|medium-sized|TRBD1|TRBV15
TGTGCCACCAGCAGAAAAAGGACAGGGACGAACACCGGGGAGCTGTTTTTT
CATSRKRTGTNTGELFF
>TRBJ2-2|many|.|TRBV5-6
TGTGCCAGCAGCAACCGGGACGGCACCGGGGAGCTGTTTTTT
CASSNRDGTGELFF
>TRBJ1-1|few|.|TRBV20-1
TGCAGTGCTAGCCGAGACCGCACTGAAGCTTTCTTT
CSASRDRTEAFF
>TRBJ1-2|medium-sized|.|TRBV6-6
TGTGCCAGCAGTTACCTACAGGAATACGACTATGGCTACACCTTC
CASSYLQEYDYGYTF
>TRBJ2-3|many|TRBD2|TRBV15
TGTGCCACCAGCAGAGATTCGGGGGGTTGGGGCACAGATACGCAGTATTTT
CATSRDSGGWGTDTQYF
>TRBJ2-7|.|TRBD2|TRBV5-1
TGCGCCAGTTCTCTAGCGGGGGCCCCCTACGAGCAGTACTTC
CASSLAGAPYEQYF